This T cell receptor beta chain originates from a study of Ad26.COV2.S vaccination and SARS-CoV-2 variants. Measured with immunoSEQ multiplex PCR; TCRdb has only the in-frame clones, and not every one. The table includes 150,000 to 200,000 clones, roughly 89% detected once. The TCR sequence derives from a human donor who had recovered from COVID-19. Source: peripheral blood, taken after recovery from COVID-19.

CDR3 in amino acids: CASSHDPGTSGGPAYF. DNA for the CDR3: TGTGCCAGCAGCCACGACCCCGGGACTAGCGGGGGGCCCGCGTACTTC. This chain uses TRBV3-1 (or the pseudogene TRBV3-2) with TRBJ2-7; 15 positions match TRBD2. In germline, CDR1 is LGHDT, CDR2 YNNKEL (reference sequence). The CDR3 loop spans 16 amino acids. The J segment lost 12 bases and the V segment lost 3 bases, leaving 12 bases of the junction unmatched.